This is a list of T cell receptor beta chains from one sample in a study of CD8+ T cells in alopecia areata. Generated by immunoSEQ multiplex PCR, the TCRdb table keeps only in-frame clones and is missing some. The table lists about 200,000 clones, 60% of them singletons, with approximately 0.97% in the top ten. The sequencing used CD4+ T cells sorted from blood, collected at week 24, from a patient treated with tofacitinib. All receptors come from a human donor with alopecia areata. CDR3s include the opening cysteine and the closing phenylalanine or tryptophan. The D gene is left open where the match is weak.

D gene: TRBD2
J gene: TRBJ2-6
V gene: TRBV5-4
CDR3 protein: CASSLPGRAGANVLTF

D gene: TRBD1
J gene: TRBJ1-1
V gene: TRBV2
CDR3 protein: CASSVTGFGAEAFF

D gene: TRBD2
J gene: TRBJ2-7
V gene: TRBV7-2
CDR3 protein: CASSSLAGATYEQYF

D gene: .
J gene: TRBJ1-1
V gene: TRBV29-1
CDR3 protein: CSAARGGGTEAFF

D gene: .
J gene: TRBJ1-5
V gene: TRBV29-1
CDR3 protein: CSVRNQGQPQHF

D gene: TRBD1
J gene: TRBJ2-7
V gene: TRBV28
CDR3 protein: CASSGTGVAVGEQYF

D gene: .
J gene: TRBJ1-2
V gene: TRBV29-1
CDR3 protein: CSVEVFRYGYTF

D gene: TRBD2
J gene: TRBJ2-7
V gene: TRBV2
CDR3 protein: CATYVGLAGGYEQYF

D gene: .
J gene: TRBJ1-2
V gene: TRBV6-6
CDR3 protein: CASSGGYGYTF

D gene: .
J gene: TRBJ1-1
V gene: TRBV30
CDR3 protein: CAWSEGNTEAFF

D gene: .
J gene: TRBJ1-1
V gene: TRBV5-6
CDR3 protein: CASSLVGDTEAFF

D gene: .
J gene: TRBJ2-4
V gene: TRBV15
CDR3 protein: CATSRDNRDSTGSKNIQYF

D gene: .
J gene: TRBJ2-5
V gene: TRBV5-1
CDR3 protein: CASSLGKETQYF

D gene: .
J gene: TRBJ2-1
V gene: TRBV29-1
CDR3 protein: CSGRYNEQFF

D gene: .
J gene: TRBJ1-1
V gene: TRBV30
CDR3 protein: CALGRGEAFF

D gene: TRBD1
J gene: TRBJ2-5
V gene: TRBV6-1
CDR3 protein: CASSAKTTGKGETQYF

D gene: .
J gene: TRBJ1-3
V gene: TRBV11-2
CDR3 protein: CASSPEGISGNTIYF

D gene: TRBD2
J gene: TRBJ2-5
V gene: TRBV10-1
CDR3 protein: CATQRGPQETQYF

D gene: .
J gene: TRBJ1-2
V gene: TRBV29-1
CDR3 protein: CSVYGRGSEGYTF

D gene: .
J gene: TRBJ1-1
V gene: TRBV30
CDR3 protein: CAWGPDHTEAFF

D gene: .
J gene: TRBJ2-3
V gene: TRBV10-3
CDR3 protein: CAISPGDNTDTQYF

D gene: .
J gene: TRBJ1-2
V gene: TRBV29-1
CDR3 protein: CSVEEQAGYYGYTF

D gene: .
J gene: TRBJ1-1
V gene: TRBV30
CDR3 protein: CAWSVGVGAFF

D gene: .
J gene: TRBJ2-7
V gene: TRBV2
CDR3 protein: CASSDKGYEQYF

D gene: TRBD1
J gene: TRBJ1-3
V gene: TRBV27
CDR3 protein: CASSPGQGSGNTIYF

D gene: .
J gene: TRBJ1-5
V gene: TRBV6-6
CDR3 protein: CASSWGEGSQPQHF

D gene: .
J gene: TRBJ1-4
V gene: TRBV29-1
CDR3 protein: CSVILSTNEKLFF

D gene: .
J gene: TRBJ1-2
V gene: TRBV29-1
CDR3 protein: CSAAGVNYGYTF

D gene: TRBD2
J gene: TRBJ2-7
V gene: TRBV14
CDR3 protein: CASSRGGTSYEQYF

D gene: .
J gene: TRBJ2-3
V gene: TRBV2
CDR3 protein: CASSVGTFTDTQYF

D gene: .
J gene: TRBJ1-5
V gene: TRBV6-1
CDR3 protein: CASGSNQPQHF

D gene: TRBD2
J gene: TRBJ2-7
V gene: TRBV4-3
CDR3 protein: CASSQGLAGNYEQYF

D gene: .
J gene: TRBJ2-1
V gene: TRBV14
CDR3 protein: CASSQSRSFTNEQFF

D gene: TRBD1
J gene: TRBJ2-5
V gene: TRBV28
CDR3 protein: CASSFTGGRETQYF

D gene: .
J gene: TRBJ2-7
V gene: TRBV29-1
CDR3 protein: CSGRTASYEQYF

D gene: .
J gene: TRBJ1-2
V gene: TRBV6-5
CDR3 protein: CASTSGGGYTF

D gene: TRBD1
J gene: TRBJ1-1
V gene: TRBV29-1
CDR3 protein: CSVRTGSTNTEAFF

D gene: .
J gene: TRBJ2-1
V gene: TRBV30
CDR3 protein: CAWSVTGLVGNEQFF

D gene: TRBD2
J gene: TRBJ2-3
V gene: TRBV18
CDR3 protein: CASSSELAGGGDTQYF

D gene: .
J gene: TRBJ1-1
V gene: TRBV29-1
CDR3 protein: CSIDILNTEAFF

D gene: TRBD1
J gene: TRBJ1-2
V gene: TRBV29-1
CDR3 protein: CSVRPPGQGLGYTF

D gene: .
J gene: TRBJ2-5
V gene: TRBV7-8
CDR3 protein: CASMAQRGGKTQYF

D gene: TRBD1
J gene: TRBJ2-3
V gene: TRBV4-3
CDR3 protein: CASSLAGQGIADTQYF

D gene: TRBD1
J gene: TRBJ1-1
V gene: TRBV7-2
CDR3 protein: CASSSGQGVIDTEAFF

D gene: .
J gene: TRBJ1-6
V gene: TRBV7-2
CDR3 protein: CASSLVEISPLHF

D gene: .
J gene: TRBJ2-6
V gene: TRBV18
CDR3 protein: CASSPDFTGANVLTF

D gene: .
J gene: TRBJ1-4
V gene: TRBV30
CDR3 protein: CAWKKGPSGEKLFF

D gene: .
J gene: TRBJ1-6
V gene: TRBV6-5
CDR3 protein: CASRGPKKPLHF

D gene: .
J gene: TRBJ1-2
V gene: TRBV6-5
CDR3 protein: CASSYEQGVDYGYTF